These T cell receptor beta chains were read from a single sample in a study of cytomegalovirus exposure and HLA in healthy donors. TCRdb's table, derived via immunoSEQ multiplex PCR, lists solely in-frame clones and lacks some. The table records around 140,000 clones, about 87% of them present only once. Sequencing was done on a sample of PBMCs. These receptors originate from a young woman in good health and CMV-seronegative. Each CDR3 is given with its conserved first and last residue. D genes are given only for firm matches. Clone size is shown for a subset of rows, as once, few, many or a class of expanded clone.

cdr3_nt: TGTGCCAGCAGCTCAACTAGCGGGGGGGCTTACGAGCAGTACTTC; cdr3_aa: CASSSTSGGAYEQYF; clone_size: NA; v_call: TRBV5-4; d_call: TRBD2; j_call: TRBJ2-7
cdr3_nt: TGTGCCAGCAGCTCAGGCCGGACTAGCGGGTTTGGGGAGCTGTTTTTT; cdr3_aa: CASSSGRTSGFGELFF; clone_size: once; v_call: TRBV27; d_call: TRBD2; j_call: TRBJ2-2
cdr3_nt: TGTGCCAGCAGCTTGGACGGCGGGCGGGGAGAGCAGTACTTC; cdr3_aa: CASSLDGGRGEQYF; clone_size: NA; v_call: TRBV11-1; d_call: NA; j_call: TRBJ2-7
cdr3_nt: TGTGCCTGGAGTTATGGCGGGGGGTACAATGAGCAGTTCTTC; cdr3_aa: CAWSYGGGYNEQFF; clone_size: NA; v_call: TRBV30; d_call: TRBD2; j_call: TRBJ2-1
cdr3_nt: TGTGCCAGCAGTGAATGGGAGGGCCGGGAGACCCAGTACTTC; cdr3_aa: CASSEWEGRETQYF; clone_size: NA; v_call: TRBV2; d_call: TRBD2; j_call: TRBJ2-5
cdr3_nt: TGCAGCGTTGAGGCGACAGTGACTGGGGCCAACGTCCTGACTTTC; cdr3_aa: CSVEATVTGANVLTF; clone_size: NA; v_call: TRBV29-1; d_call: NA; j_call: TRBJ2-6
cdr3_nt: TGCGCCAGCAGCTCGGGACAGGGGGCCGACGAGCAGTACTTC; cdr3_aa: CASSSGQGADEQYF; clone_size: NA; v_call: TRBV5-1; d_call: TRBD1; j_call: TRBJ2-7
cdr3_nt: TGCGCCAGCAGCCACGGGACTAGCGGGGGATACGAGCAGTACTTC; cdr3_aa: CASSHGTSGGYEQYF; clone_size: once; v_call: TRBV4-3; d_call: TRBD2; j_call: TRBJ2-7
cdr3_nt: TGTGCCATCAGTGGCGGGACAGCTGCCTACGAGCAGTACTTC; cdr3_aa: CAISGGTAAYEQYF; clone_size: few; v_call: TRBV10-3; d_call: NA; j_call: TRBJ2-7
cdr3_nt: TGTGCCAGCAGTCCACGGGACAGGGGGATTTCGGATGAGCAGTTCTTC; cdr3_aa: CASSPRDRGISDEQFF; clone_size: NA; v_call: TRBV27; d_call: TRBD1; j_call: TRBJ2-1
cdr3_nt: TGTGCCAGTACTCAACAGGGGGCGCGGTTCAGGGACTCTGAAGCTTTCTTT; cdr3_aa: CASTQQGARFRDSEAFF; clone_size: NA; v_call: TRBV7-9; d_call: TRBD1; j_call: TRBJ1-1
cdr3_nt: TGTGCCAGCAGCTTATGGGACAGGGTCACAGATACGCAGTATTTT; cdr3_aa: CASSLWDRVTDTQYF; clone_size: NA; v_call: TRBV7-3; d_call: TRBD1; j_call: TRBJ2-3
cdr3_nt: TGTGCCAGCAGCACTACAGGGGGCGGGTCAGATACGCAGTATTTT; cdr3_aa: CASSTTGGGSDTQYF; clone_size: NA; v_call: TRBV5-6; d_call: TRBD1; j_call: TRBJ2-3
cdr3_nt: TGTGCCAGCAGCCCCCTACACAGGGGTGGAAATGAGCAGTTCTTC; cdr3_aa: CASSPLHRGGNEQFF; clone_size: NA; v_call: TRBV9; d_call: TRBD1; j_call: TRBJ2-1
cdr3_nt: TGTGCCAGCAGCTCAGGGACTAGTCCCAGCTGGAACAATGAGCAGTTCTTC; cdr3_aa: CASSSGTSPSWNNEQFF; clone_size: NA; v_call: TRBV7-9; d_call: TRBD2; j_call: TRBJ2-1
cdr3_nt: TGTGCCAGCAGCGTAGCTCAGGGGGGTGGGTTCACAGATACGCAGTATTTT; cdr3_aa: CASSVAQGGGFTDTQYF; clone_size: NA; v_call: TRBV9; d_call: NA; j_call: TRBJ2-3
cdr3_nt: TGTGCCAGCAGCCCCGGTGGGGGGGTAGGTGAGCAGTACTTC; cdr3_aa: CASSPGGGVGEQYF; clone_size: NA; v_call: TRBV7-3; d_call: TRBD2; j_call: TRBJ2-7
cdr3_nt: TGTGCCAGCAGTTTACAGGGACATGGCTACACCTTC; cdr3_aa: CASSLQGHGYTF; clone_size: NA; v_call: TRBV2; d_call: NA; j_call: TRBJ1-2
cdr3_nt: TGTGCCAGCTCACCCACCGGGACAGGGTATTATGGCTCCTACGAGCAGTACTTC; cdr3_aa: CASSPTGTGYYGSYEQYF; clone_size: NA; v_call: TRBV18; d_call: TRBD1; j_call: TRBJ2-7
cdr3_nt: TGCGCCACACAGGGGGCAAACACTGAAGCTTTCTTT; cdr3_aa: CATQGANTEAFF; clone_size: few; v_call: TRBV4-1; d_call: TRBD1; j_call: TRBJ1-1
cdr3_nt: TGTGCCAGCAGCTTCAGGGCAGGTCTTGCAACTAATGAAAAACTGTTTTTT; cdr3_aa: CASSFRAGLATNEKLFF; clone_size: few; v_call: TRBV7-9; d_call: NA; j_call: TRBJ1-4
cdr3_nt: TGTGCCAGCAGCGCTTTCAGGGGCTCTGGAACAGATACGCAGTATTTT; cdr3_aa: CASSAFRGSGTDTQYF; clone_size: NA; v_call: TRBV9; d_call: NA; j_call: TRBJ2-3
cdr3_nt: TGTGCCAGCTCACCACCTTATCTAGCGGGTTTAGAGCAGTACTTC; cdr3_aa: CASSPPYLAGLEQYF; clone_size: NA; v_call: TRBV18; d_call: TRBD2; j_call: TRBJ2-7
cdr3_nt: TGTGCCAGCAGAGTAGGAGGGGTCGACACTGAAGCTTTCTTT; cdr3_aa: CASRVGGVDTEAFF; clone_size: NA; v_call: TRBV28; d_call: NA; j_call: TRBJ1-1
cdr3_nt: TGTGCCAGCAGCCCGTCCGGGACAGGAAACACCGGGGAGCTGTTTTTT; cdr3_aa: CASSPSGTGNTGELFF; clone_size: few; v_call: TRBV7-9; d_call: TRBD1; j_call: TRBJ2-2
cdr3_nt: TGTGCCAGCAGCTACCGGGACTATCTCAACCCGTACGAGCAGTACTTC; cdr3_aa: CASSYRDYLNPYEQYF; clone_size: NA; v_call: TRBV6-4; d_call: TRBD2; j_call: TRBJ2-7
cdr3_nt: TGTGCCAGCAGCTTAAGCGGGGTTGAAAAACTGTTTTTT; cdr3_aa: CASSLSGVEKLFF; clone_size: few; v_call: TRBV7-9; d_call: NA; j_call: TRBJ1-4
cdr3_nt: TGTGCCAGCAGCCAAGTCTCCCCTGGAAACACCATATATTTT; cdr3_aa: CASSQVSPGNTIYF; clone_size: few; v_call: TRBV14; d_call: NA; j_call: TRBJ1-3
cdr3_nt: TGTGCCAGCAGCTTCCTAGCGGGGGGGCTGAATGAGCAGTTCTTC; cdr3_aa: CASSFLAGGLNEQFF; clone_size: once; v_call: TRBV7-9; d_call: TRBD2; j_call: TRBJ2-1
cdr3_nt: TGTGCCAGCAGTGAATTCGCGTCTGAAGCTTTCTTT; cdr3_aa: CASSEFASEAFF; clone_size: NA; v_call: TRBV25-1; d_call: NA; j_call: TRBJ1-1
cdr3_nt: TGTGCCAGCAGCTTGGTGGGGGGGAACACCATATATTTT; cdr3_aa: CASSLVGGNTIYF; clone_size: few; v_call: TRBV5-4; d_call: NA; j_call: TRBJ1-3
cdr3_nt: TGTGCTAGTGCCGGGGGGGGTACTGAAGCTTTCTTT; cdr3_aa: CASAGGGTEAFF; clone_size: NA; v_call: TRBV12-5; d_call: NA; j_call: TRBJ1-1
cdr3_nt: TGTGCCAGCAGCTTAACGGGTAGCGGGAGTTTAGTTGGGGCCAACGTCCTGACTTTC; cdr3_aa: CASSLTGSGSLVGANVLTF; clone_size: few; v_call: TRBV7-3; d_call: TRBD2; j_call: TRBJ2-6
cdr3_nt: TGTGCCAGCAGTCCCGCCAGGGGCCCCTCTGGAAACACCATATATTTT; cdr3_aa: CASSPARGPSGNTIYF; clone_size: NA; v_call: TRBV6-6; d_call: NA; j_call: TRBJ1-3
cdr3_nt: TGTGCCAGCTCACCACCGGGGCTAGCGGGATCCTACAATGAGCAGTTCTTC; cdr3_aa: CASSPPGLAGSYNEQFF; clone_size: NA; v_call: TRBV18; d_call: TRBD2; j_call: TRBJ2-1
cdr3_nt: TGTGCCAGTAGTATATCGGGACAGTTGAACACTGAAGCTTTCTTT; cdr3_aa: CASSISGQLNTEAFF; clone_size: once; v_call: TRBV19; d_call: TRBD1; j_call: TRBJ1-1
cdr3_nt: TGTGCCAGCAGCCACCTCGGGGTCTCCTATAATTCACCCCTCCACTTT; cdr3_aa: CASSHLGVSYNSPLHF; clone_size: NA; v_call: TRBV7-9; d_call: NA; j_call: TRBJ1-6
cdr3_nt: TGTGCCTGGAGTCCCACAGGCTACGAGCAGTACTTC; cdr3_aa: CAWSPTGYEQYF; clone_size: NA; v_call: TRBV30; d_call: NA; j_call: TRBJ2-7
cdr3_nt: TGTGCCACCAGCCCCGGAAGACAATACTATGGCTACACCTTC; cdr3_aa: CATSPGRQYYGYTF; clone_size: NA; v_call: TRBV15; d_call: NA; j_call: TRBJ1-2
cdr3_nt: TGTGCCAGCCGTCCCCAGGCCGAGCGGTACACCGGGGAGCTGTTTTTT; cdr3_aa: CASRPQAERYTGELFF; clone_size: NA; v_call: TRBV28; d_call: NA; j_call: TRBJ2-2
cdr3_nt: TGTGCCAGTTCCTTCGGACAGGGGAACACTGAAGCTTTCTTT; cdr3_aa: CASSFGQGNTEAFF; clone_size: NA; v_call: TRBV19; d_call: TRBD1; j_call: TRBJ1-1
cdr3_nt: TGTGCCAGCAGCTTATCTAGCGGGAGGGCGGTCAATGAGCAGTTCTTC; cdr3_aa: CASSLSSGRAVNEQFF; clone_size: NA; v_call: TRBV7-3; d_call: TRBD2; j_call: TRBJ2-1
cdr3_nt: TGTGCCAGCAGAAACGGGGGGGCATCTAACTATGGCTACACCTTC; cdr3_aa: CASRNGGASNYGYTF; clone_size: NA; v_call: TRBV28; d_call: NA; j_call: TRBJ1-2
cdr3_nt: TGTGCCAGCAGCCCCAGGAAGAACACTGAAGCTTTCTTT; cdr3_aa: CASSPRKNTEAFF; clone_size: few; v_call: TRBV7-2; d_call: NA; j_call: TRBJ1-1
cdr3_nt: TGCGCCAGCAGCCCTGGGACTAGCGGGAGCAGGGAGACCCAGTACTTC; cdr3_aa: CASSPGTSGSRETQYF; clone_size: NA; v_call: TRBV5-1; d_call: TRBD2; j_call: TRBJ2-5
cdr3_nt: TGTGCCAGCGATAGCGACAGGGGACTTACCGGGGAGCTGTTTTTT; cdr3_aa: CASDSDRGLTGELFF; clone_size: once; v_call: TRBV6-1; d_call: TRBD1; j_call: TRBJ2-2
cdr3_nt: TGTGCCAGCAGCTTACCCGGGCGTCCACTAGCTCGGAGCTACACCTTC; cdr3_aa: CASSLPGRPLARSYTF; clone_size: NA; v_call: TRBV7-8; d_call: NA; j_call: TRBJ1-2
cdr3_nt: TGTGCCAGCAGCCCGGGGACAGCCTCCTACAATGAGCAGTTCTTC; cdr3_aa: CASSPGTASYNEQFF; clone_size: NA; v_call: TRBV7-2; d_call: TRBD1; j_call: TRBJ2-1
cdr3_nt: TGTGCCAGCAGCTTGGTGGGCAGACTGAACACTGAAGCTTTCTTT; cdr3_aa: CASSLVGRLNTEAFF; clone_size: NA; v_call: TRBV5-6; d_call: NA; j_call: TRBJ1-1
cdr3_nt: TGTGCCAGCAGCTCACCCGGGACTAGCGGGAGGGATGAGCAGTTCTTC; cdr3_aa: CASSSPGTSGRDEQFF; clone_size: NA; v_call: TRBV13; d_call: TRBD2; j_call: TRBJ2-1
cdr3_nt: TGTGCCAGCAGTTGGACAGGAGGACGTATGAACACTGAAGCTTTCTTT; cdr3_aa: CASSWTGGRMNTEAFF; clone_size: NA; v_call: TRBV11-2; d_call: TRBD1; j_call: TRBJ1-1
cdr3_nt: TGTGCCAGCAGCCAAGGAGGGGGAGAGACCCAGTACTTC; cdr3_aa: CASSQGGGETQYF; clone_size: NA; v_call: TRBV4-2; d_call: NA; j_call: TRBJ2-5
cdr3_nt: TGCAGCGGGAGACAGGATCTGAACACTGAAGCTTTCTTT; cdr3_aa: CSGRQDLNTEAFF; clone_size: NA; v_call: TRBV29-1; d_call: NA; j_call: TRBJ1-1
cdr3_nt: TGTGCCAGCAGTTTTGCGGGGGCCTACGAGCAGTACTTC; cdr3_aa: CASSFAGAYEQYF; clone_size: once; v_call: TRBV28; d_call: TRBD2; j_call: TRBJ2-7
cdr3_nt: TGTGCTAGTGGCCTTGGCCCCCTTAGCGGGAGTGTTCAGTTCTTC; cdr3_aa: CASGLGPLSGSVQFF; clone_size: NA; v_call: TRBV12-5; d_call: TRBD2; j_call: TRBJ2-1
cdr3_nt: TGTGCCAGCAGCGCCAGACAGGGGGCTGGTGGGGCTTTCTTT; cdr3_aa: CASSARQGAGGAFF; clone_size: NA; v_call: TRBV7-2; d_call: TRBD1; j_call: TRBJ1-1
cdr3_nt: TGTGCCAGCAGCCGGCTAGCGTCCTCTGAGCAGTTCTTC; cdr3_aa: CASSRLASSEQFF; clone_size: NA; v_call: TRBV27; d_call: NA; j_call: TRBJ2-1